This T cell receptor beta chain appears in the sequencing data of a study of PD-L1 blockade in urothelial cancer. Whole-study context: Blood was evaluated 3 weeks (second dose) and 6 weeks after therapy began.

This clone appeared a single time. As to time point: pretreatment peripheral blood. The table came from immunoSEQ multiplex PCR; TCRdb's copy has only in-frame clones and leaves some out. Of over 75,000 clones listed, more than 70% are singletons. The CDR3 is 15 residues long. Trimming took 4 bases from V and 1 from J, leaving 11 bases between them. Germline values: CDR1 SEHNR, CDR2 FQNEAQ (reference sequence). The receptor was derived from a man aged 60 to 69 with urothelial cancer. Specimen: PBMCs, collected around atezolizumab (anti-PD-L1) treatment. The chain combines TRBV7-9 with TRBJ1-5; D possibly corresponds to TRBD1 (6 bases). The CDR3 loop is CASSSQGVSNQPQHF. CDR3 nucleotide sequence: TGTGCCAGCAGCTCACAGGGAGTGAGCAATCAGCCCCAGCATTTT.